The rows below give T cell receptor beta chains drawn from one sample of a study of CD8 T cells in ankylosing spondylitis. TCRdb re-derived calls from the 5' RACE reads in MiXCR, one entry per CDR3 protein. The sample holds hundreds of thousands of distinct CDR3 sequences, around 11% seen once. Sequences were obtained from blood, either unsorted or a sorted T cell fraction (not recorded which). The receptors stem from a male donor with ankylosing spondylitis. CDR3s include the opening cysteine and the closing phenylalanine or tryptophan. Each record gives: CDR3 length, J gene, V gene, CDR3 protein.

CDR3 length: 12; J gene: TRBJ1-1; V gene: TRBV19; CDR3 protein: CASRRTVSEAFF
CDR3 length: 14; J gene: TRBJ2-7; V gene: TRBV7-2; CDR3 protein: CASSLQRGSYEQYF
CDR3 length: 13; J gene: TRBJ1-6; V gene: TRBV4-2; CDR3 protein: CASSQDVNSPLHF
CDR3 length: 15; J gene: TRBJ1-2; V gene: TRBV3-1; CDR3 protein: CASSLVGRDNYGYTF
CDR3 length: 12; J gene: TRBJ1-1; V gene: TRBV20-1; CDR3 protein: CSAYYMNTEAFF
CDR3 length: 15; J gene: TRBJ1-5; V gene: TRBV7-2; CDR3 protein: CASSLASTSNQPQHF
CDR3 length: 14; J gene: TRBJ2-5; V gene: TRBV5-1; CDR3 protein: CASSFWTSQETQYF
CDR3 length: 17; J gene: TRBJ2-3; V gene: TRBV7-2; CDR3 protein: CASSSTRLVTSTDTQYF
CDR3 length: 14; J gene: TRBJ2-4; V gene: TRBV20-1; CDR3 protein: CSARGGRAKNIQYF
CDR3 length: 15; J gene: TRBJ2-2; V gene: TRBV6-1; CDR3 protein: CASGDTGRPTGELFF
CDR3 length: 12; J gene: TRBJ1-4; V gene: TRBV5-6; CDR3 protein: CASSRNNEKLFF
CDR3 length: 16; J gene: TRBJ1-5; V gene: TRBV15; CDR3 protein: CATSRGGQGAFQPQHF
CDR3 length: 14; J gene: TRBJ2-5; V gene: TRBV6-5; CDR3 protein: CASSYSWGQETQYF
CDR3 length: 13; J gene: TRBJ2-3; V gene: TRBV18; CDR3 protein: CASSPPSGTAQYF
CDR3 length: 13; J gene: TRBJ1-1; V gene: TRBV20-1; CDR3 protein: CSARNTGGLGAFF
CDR3 length: 19; J gene: TRBJ1-3; V gene: TRBV15; CDR3 protein: CATSRGAPGGGDSGNTIYF
CDR3 length: 14; J gene: TRBJ2-2; V gene: TRBV6-1; CDR3 protein: CASSPTRGTGELFF
CDR3 length: 15; J gene: TRBJ1-1; V gene: TRBV29-1; CDR3 protein: CSVVGGRRRDTEAFF
CDR3 length: 14; J gene: TRBJ2-3; V gene: TRBV12-3/TRBV12-4; CDR3 protein: CASSLASTVGTQYF
CDR3 length: 15; J gene: TRBJ1-6; V gene: TRBV5-6; CDR3 protein: CASSLGGGTNSPLHF
CDR3 length: 14; J gene: TRBJ1-1; V gene: TRBV4-3; CDR3 protein: CASRQGGIGTEAFF
CDR3 length: 16; J gene: TRBJ2-7; V gene: TRBV6-1; CDR3 protein: CASRRGGVGPGVEQYF
CDR3 length: 14; J gene: TRBJ2-7; V gene: TRBV7-2; CDR3 protein: CASGRGALSYEQYF
CDR3 length: 14; J gene: TRBJ2-7; V gene: TRBV20-1; CDR3 protein: CSAEGEGQAYEQYF
CDR3 length: 15; J gene: TRBJ1-4; V gene: TRBV7-2; CDR3 protein: CASSLRTGMLEKLFF
CDR3 length: 11; J gene: TRBJ1-1; V gene: TRBV6-2/TRBV6-3; CDR3 protein: CATYTNTEAFF
CDR3 length: 14; J gene: TRBJ2-1; V gene: TRBV7-2; CDR3 protein: CASSSLGSYNEQFF
CDR3 length: 16; J gene: TRBJ1-6; V gene: TRBV3-1; CDR3 protein: CASSHGEAGGWSPLHF
CDR3 length: 14; J gene: TRBJ1-2; V gene: TRBV5-6; CDR3 protein: CASSLAGTVYGYTF
CDR3 length: 12; J gene: TRBJ1-6; V gene: TRBV9; CDR3 protein: CASSVPGSSLHF
CDR3 length: 11; J gene: TRBJ1-1; V gene: TRBV29-1; CDR3 protein: CSAARGTEAFF
CDR3 length: 16; J gene: TRBJ1-6; V gene: TRBV7-2; CDR3 protein: CASSLSLRGLGSPLHF
CDR3 length: 11; J gene: TRBJ1-1; V gene: TRBV20-1; CDR3 protein: CSAKGITEAFF
CDR3 length: 13; J gene: TRBJ1-1; V gene: TRBV20-1; CDR3 protein: CSASAPTGAGAFF
CDR3 length: 13; J gene: TRBJ1-5; V gene: TRBV7-8; CDR3 protein: CASSPVPNQPQHF
CDR3 length: 14; J gene: TRBJ2-3; V gene: TRBV5-1; CDR3 protein: CASRRGSSTDTQYF
CDR3 length: 13; J gene: TRBJ2-7; V gene: TRBV6-2/TRBV6-3; CDR3 protein: CASSFTEGGEQYF
CDR3 length: 13; J gene: TRBJ1-4; V gene: TRBV20-1; CDR3 protein: CSASGGEKEKLFF
CDR3 length: 14; J gene: TRBJ2-7; V gene: TRBV6-1; CDR3 protein: CASDRDRGSYEQYF
CDR3 length: 13; J gene: TRBJ2-7; V gene: TRBV7-2; CDR3 protein: CASSFGPAYEQYF
CDR3 length: 14; J gene: TRBJ2-7; V gene: TRBV5-6; CDR3 protein: CASSLRRSSYEQYF
CDR3 length: 16; J gene: TRBJ1-2; V gene: TRBV20-1; CDR3 protein: CSAQYLDSWANYGYTF
CDR3 length: 15; J gene: TRBJ2-1; V gene: TRBV29-1; CDR3 protein: CSVEDQASSYNEQFF
CDR3 length: 15; J gene: TRBJ2-2; V gene: TRBV5-1; CDR3 protein: CASSLAPGVAGELFF
CDR3 length: 15; J gene: TRBJ1-2; V gene: TRBV20-1; CDR3 protein: CSASTQGFTNYGYTF
CDR3 length: 14; J gene: TRBJ2-4; V gene: TRBV5-6; CDR3 protein: CASSLEDFRNIQYF
CDR3 length: 17; J gene: TRBJ2-1; V gene: TRBV20-1; CDR3 protein: CSARDRASGSSYNEQFF
CDR3 length: 15; J gene: TRBJ2-7; V gene: TRBV28; CDR3 protein: CASSPEVLGRYEQYF
CDR3 length: 14; J gene: TRBJ1-2; V gene: TRBV5-1; CDR3 protein: CASSLAGGGYGYTF
CDR3 length: 14; J gene: TRBJ1-5; V gene: TRBV10-3; CDR3 protein: CAISEGQGGQPQHF
CDR3 length: 15; J gene: TRBJ1-5; V gene: TRBV10-3; CDR3 protein: CAISPSGGDNQPQHF
CDR3 length: 13; J gene: TRBJ1-2; V gene: TRBV7-9; CDR3 protein: CASSQGVNYGYTF
CDR3 length: 14; J gene: TRBJ2-3; V gene: TRBV12-3/TRBV12-4; CDR3 protein: CASSFGTGTNTQYF
CDR3 length: 12; J gene: TRBJ1-3; V gene: TRBV28; CDR3 protein: CVSSFHEDTIYF
CDR3 length: 15; J gene: TRBJ2-2; V gene: TRBV5-1; CDR3 protein: CASSSSGGNTGELFF
CDR3 length: 15; J gene: TRBJ2-7; V gene: TRBV12-3/TRBV12-4; CDR3 protein: CASSLRRELGYEQYF
CDR3 length: 15; J gene: TRBJ1-2; V gene: TRBV6-2/TRBV6-3; CDR3 protein: CASNTLAPTDYGYTF
CDR3 length: 17; J gene: TRBJ2-1; V gene: TRBV10-3; CDR3 protein: CAISEKWGGGSDNEQFF
CDR3 length: 12; J gene: TRBJ1-2; V gene: TRBV29-1; CDR3 protein: CSVVGQGNGYTF